This T cell receptor (beta chain) was identified during a study of Ad26.COV2.S vaccination and SARS-CoV-2 variants. Across the study: Trial arm assignment for the donor was COV1001 Ad26.COV2.S.

Study conclusions and caveats: CD8+ and CD4+ T cells specific for spike reportedly responded with substantial breadth after vaccination.

The table came from immunoSEQ multiplex PCR; TCRdb's copy has only in-frame clones and leaves some out. The sample yields hundreds of thousands of clones, around 92% seen once. A note on this clone: Antigen specificity is unknown.

This sample's treatment: about 20 received Ad26.COV2.S at low or high dose, single or two shots; about 5 received placebo; per-sample allocation not given. Day 63 after the first injection of vaccine or placebo was the sampling time. Boston supplied an adult donor aged 18-55 years. An Ad26 vector expressing Wuhan-strain SARS-CoV-2 spike served as the vaccine. CDR3 size: 14 residues. V shed 5 bases and J 5 bases; nucleotides not matched to a gene: 8. Germline V gives CDR1 MNHEY, CDR2 SVGAGI. This material consisted of peripheral blood, taken in a trial of Ad26.COV2.S vaccine versus placebo. This chain uses TRBV6-5 with TRBJ2-5; 7 bases fit TRBD2. This clonotype originated in a person between 18 and 65 years old who received the Ad26.COV2.S COVID-19 vaccine or a placebo. CDR3 amino acids: CASSRGGPGETQYF. The CDR3 coding sequence is TGTGCCAGCAGTAGGGGAGGGCCCGGGGAGACCCAGTACTTC.